The TCR beta chain under discussion was sequenced for a study of cytomegalovirus exposure and HLA in healthy donors. With respect to this clone: Its antigen is not identified.

V shed 5 bases, J shed 2 bases, and the junction held 8 bases outside the gene matches. The CDR3 extends over 16 amino acids. Per germline, CDR1 SGHRS and CDR2 YFSETQ. PCR amplification relied on 60 Vbeta primers (plus 13 Jbeta primers). The assay was immunoSEQ multiplex PCR, and TCRdb's table has in-frame clones only and misses some. The sample carries some 130,000 clones, around four fifths recorded once. Study observations and caveats: The authors excluded some V segments, including TRBV6-2 and TRBV6-3, as indistinguishable.

The receptor was isolated from a boy younger than 18 in good health and CMV-seronegative. Sequencing was done on a sample of PBMCs. This chain joins TRBV5-1 and TRBJ2-3; the match to TRBD2 covers 10 bases. CDR3: CASRLQAGGVTDTQYF. The CDR3 nucleotides are TGCGCCAGCAGGCTCCAAGCGGGAGGGGTCACAGATACGCAGTATTTT.